Included here is one T cell receptor beta chain sequence, with context. The data derive from a study of early T cells in non-severe SARS-CoV-2 infection. On the study more broadly: Investigators sequenced bulk RNA drawn from unsorted whole blood, and chains remained unpaired.

CDR3 length: 12 residues. V shed 7 bases and J shed 9 bases, with 12 bases lying between them. The germline V gene encodes CDR1 LNHDA and CDR2 SQIVND (reference sequence). TCRdb called the 5' RACE reads again in MiXCR, with one record for every CDR3 protein. Of about 34,000 distinct CDR3 sequences in the sample, about 6.5% were seen once. This rearrangement joins TRBV19 to TRBJ2-2, with D possibly called TRBD1 or TRBD2 (5 bases each). The sequence derives from an adult who was a healthcare worker with PCR-confirmed SARS-CoV-2 infection or an uninfected control (not recorded which). Sequenced: whole blood. The CDR3 DNA sequence: TGTGCCAGTACTCCCCGGGGCAGGGAGCTGTTTTTT. This translates into CASTPRGRELFF.